What follows is one T cell receptor beta chain and its context. Its antigen is not known. This sample includes further DNA sequences coding for the same CDR3. Trimming removed 0 bases from V and 3 bases from J, with 7 bases in between. The CDR3 has 13 residues. The germline CDR1 and CDR2 sequences are SGDLS and YYNGEE. Genomic DNA of every subset was divided equally among multiple immunoSEQ plates. Some clones are missing from TCRdb's copy, which holds only in-frame ones; the method was immunoSEQ multiplex PCR. This table has roughly 2 million clones, less than 95% appearing once. This sample is drawn from a study of shared clonotypes between healthy human individuals. Overall study findings and caveats: Relative to memory subsets, naive subsets generally showed larger estimated richness. Some naive CD4 clonotypes, 4.5% to 5.5%, turned up in common across a handful of donors.

CD45RO negativity and positive selection for CCR7 defined naive CD8 cells, a population that excluded terminally differentiated effector memory CD45RA+ cells. The chain combines TRBV9 with TRBJ2-7; D unclear. The sequence was obtained from a man between 18 and 29 years old in good health. The material sequenced was naive CD8+ T cells sorted from blood. The CDR3: CASSVGVGYEQYF. The CDR3 nucleotides read TGTGCCAGCAGCGTAGGGGTGGGCTACGAGCAGTACTTC.